This passage covers 3 T cell receptor beta chains from one sample sequenced in a study of cytomegalovirus exposure and HLA in healthy donors. 60 Vbeta and 13 Jbeta primers were used in PCR. The table came from immunoSEQ multiplex PCR; TCRdb's copy has only in-frame clones and leaves some out. Of roughly 90,000 clones listed, 85% to 90% are singletons. Sequencing was done on a sample of PBMCs. These receptors all come from a man aged 18-30 years in good health and CMV-seronegative.

This chain links TRBV15 with TRBJ2-7, with D perhaps matching TRBD2 (6 bases). This CDR3 comprises 15 residues. The V gene's germline CDR1 is LNHNV and CDR2 YYDKDF (reference sequence). Trimming stripped 0 bases from V and 3 bases from J, with 12 bases between. The CDR3 bases are TGTGCCACCAGCAGAGATAGGGACGGGGGCTACGAGCAGTACTTC. Translation gives CATSRDRDGGYEQYF.

The rearrangement links TRBV6-5 to TRBJ2-6; TRBD2 agrees at 7 bases. Losses at the gene ends were 11 bases for V and 2 bases for J; bases not matched to a gene: 6. This CDR3 has 14 amino acids. CDR1 MNHEY and CDR2 SVGAGI come from the germline V gene. CDR3 coding DNA: TGTGCCGCAAGGGAGGGACCTGGGGCCAACGTCCTGACTTTC. It yields the protein CAAREGPGANVLTF.

The chain recombines TRBV7-9 with TRBJ1-2; D not certain. The V and J ends lost 5 bases and 6 bases respectively, with 16 bases between them. From germline, CDR1 is SEHNR and CDR2 FQNEAQ (reference sequence). This CDR3 has 14 amino acids. CDR3 nucleotides: TGTGCCAGCAGCCTACCCGGGGTGCCGCATGGCTACACCTTC. Protein: CASSLPGVPHGYTF. The variable domain in full, with the rest retrieved from reference TRBV7-9 and TRBJ1-2, is DTGVSQNPRHKITKRGQNVTFRCDPISEHNRLYWYRQTLGQGPEFLTYFQNEAQLEKSRLLSDRFSAERPKGSFSTLEIQRTEQGDSAMYLCASSLPGVPHGYTFGSGTRLTVV.